The 9 T cell receptor beta chains below were found in one sample sequenced in a study of metastatic and nonmetastatic thyroid tumors. Each patient went into thyroid surgery without having received any treatment. TCRdb ran MiXCR on the PCR reads. The sample has about 16,000 clones, just over 30% seen once. Sequencing was carried out using blood. The source of these receptors is a female donor with papillary thyroid cancer or a benign thyroid nodule (not recorded which). Some clones in this sample may be carry-over from other donors' samples.

In this sample, this clone turned up many times. V usage is TRBV5-1 and J usage is TRBJ1-6; 11 bases are shared with TRBD1. V dropped 0 bases and J dropped 7; count of bases not matched to a gene: 12. The CDR3 sequence is 19 residues long. Germline V gene sequence: CDR1 SGHRS, CDR2 YFSETQ. The CDR3 DNA reads as TGCGCCAGCAGCTTGGGTATGCCCGGGACAGGGGGTAGAAATTCACCCCTCCACTTT. Amino acids: CASSLGMPGTGGRNSPLHF.

This clone was observed at least ten times. This CDR3 is also generated by other DNA sequences in the sample. The rearrangement joins TRBV9 to TRBJ2-3, with D perhaps TRBD1 (6 bases). Trimming took off 4 bases at V and 4 bases at J, with 16 bases between the two ends. The germline V gene encodes CDR1 SGDLS and CDR2 YYNGEE. The CDR3 totals 15 residues. The CDR3 is CASSTQGTSSDTQYF. CDR3 sequence (DNA): TGTGCCAGCAGCACCCAGGGGACCTCATCAGATACGCAGTATTTT.

V usage is TRBV11-2 and J usage is TRBJ2-3; D possibly corresponds to TRBD1 (5 bases). This CDR3 is 15 amino acids long. V lost 0 bases and J 5 bases, leaving 12 bases between the germline ends. Germline V gives CDR1 SGHAT, CDR2 FQNNGV. CDR3 DNA: TGTGCCAGCAGCTTAGATCCCCGGCAGGGAGATACGCAGTATTTT. The encoded protein is CASSLDPRQGDTQYF.

CDR3 residues: CSAPGLAGAVADTQYF. The CDR3 bases are TGCAGTGCACCGGGACTAGCGGGAGCTGTAGCAGATACGCAGTATTTT. The chain has TRBV20-1 and TRBJ2-3, with 14 bases fitting TRBD2. The CDR3 has 16 amino acids. CDR1 DFQATT and CDR2 SNEGSKA come from the germline V gene (reference sequence). With V trimmed by 6 bases and J by 4 bases, 9 bases remained unmatched.

This clone was recorded once. The chain has TRBV30 and TRBJ2-5; no definite D call. Germline assignment: CDR1 GTSNPN and CDR2 SVGIG (reference sequence). The V end lost 4 bases, the J end lost 0 bases, and 15 bases lay between the germline ends. This CDR3 has 15 residues. CDR3 in amino acids: CAWNWALRDQETQYF. The CDR3 DNA reads as TGTGCCTGGAATTGGGCGCTACGAGACCAAGAGACCCAGTACTTC.

Comments on this clone: Different DNA sequences within this sample yield the same CDR3. The gene calls are TRBV20-1 and TRBJ2-3; no definite D call. This CDR3 has 14 amino acids. CDR1 and CDR2 from the germline V gene are DFQATT and SNEGSKA (reference sequence). V shed 5 bases and J shed 3 bases, with 15 bases lying between them. CDR3 sequence reads: CSAGETPRTDTQYF. The CDR3 nucleotides are TGCAGTGCTGGCGAGACGCCCAGGACAGATACGCAGTATTTT.

The chain links TRBV28 to TRBJ1-3; 11 bases align to TRBD1. The J segment lost 4 bases and the V segment lost 6 bases, leaving 11 bases of the junction unmatched. The CDR3 is 17 residues long. Germline V gives CDR1 MDHEN, CDR2 SYDVKM. The CDR3 here is CASSRFGQGAVGNTIYF. CDR3 sequence (DNA): TGTGCCAGCAGCAGATTCGGACAGGGGGCGGTGGGAAACACCATATATTTT.

This chain connects TRBV5-1 to TRBJ2-2; weak D call: TRBD2 (5 bases). Trimming took off 1 base at V and 0 bases at J, with 16 bases between the two ends. CDR1 and CDR2 (germline): SGHRS, YFSETQ. The CDR3 has 18 amino acids. CDR3 nucleotides: TGCGCCAGCAGCTTGTCCTTGGGAGTGGGGACGAACACCGGGGAGCTGTTTTTT. Its translation: CASSLSLGVGTNTGELFF.

By share of the sample, this clone is medium-sized. This chain connects TRBV10-3 to TRBJ2-1; TRBD1 matches 11 bases. The CDR3 spans 14 residues. Germline V gene sequence: CDR1 ENHRY, CDR2 SYGVKD. The junction had 8 bases not matched to a gene; V was cut back by 6 bases and J by 10 bases. CDR3 coding DNA: TGTGCCATCAGGGGACAGGGGGTAAGCGACGAGCAGTTCTTC. Protein: CAIRGQGVSDEQFF.